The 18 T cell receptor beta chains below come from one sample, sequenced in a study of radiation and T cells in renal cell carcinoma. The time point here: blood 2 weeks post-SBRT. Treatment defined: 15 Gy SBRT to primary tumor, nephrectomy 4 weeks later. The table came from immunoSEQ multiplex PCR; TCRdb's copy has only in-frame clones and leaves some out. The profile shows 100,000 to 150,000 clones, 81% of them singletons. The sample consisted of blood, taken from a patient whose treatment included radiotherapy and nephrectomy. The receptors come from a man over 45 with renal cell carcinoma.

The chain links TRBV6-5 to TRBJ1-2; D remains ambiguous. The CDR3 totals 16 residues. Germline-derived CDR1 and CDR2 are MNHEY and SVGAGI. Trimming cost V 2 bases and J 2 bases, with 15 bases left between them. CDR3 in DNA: TGTGCCAGCAGTTACAGGGCCCCCTCAGAGAACTATGGCTACACCTTC. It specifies CASSYRAPSENYGYTF.

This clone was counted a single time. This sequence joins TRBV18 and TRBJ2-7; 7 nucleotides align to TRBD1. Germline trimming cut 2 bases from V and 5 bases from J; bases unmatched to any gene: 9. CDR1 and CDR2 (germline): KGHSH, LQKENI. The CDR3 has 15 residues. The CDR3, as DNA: TGTGCCAGCTCACCAGTGAGACAGGGATTCCACGAGCAGTACTTC. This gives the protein CASSPVRQGFHEQYF.

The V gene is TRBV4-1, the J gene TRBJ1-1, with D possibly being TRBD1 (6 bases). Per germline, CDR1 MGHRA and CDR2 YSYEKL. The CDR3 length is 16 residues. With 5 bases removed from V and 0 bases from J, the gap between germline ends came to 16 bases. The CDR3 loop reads CASSFGGLVLNTEAFF. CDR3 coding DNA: TGCGCCAGCAGCTTCGGGGGGCTGGTGTTGAACACTGAAGCTTTCTTT.

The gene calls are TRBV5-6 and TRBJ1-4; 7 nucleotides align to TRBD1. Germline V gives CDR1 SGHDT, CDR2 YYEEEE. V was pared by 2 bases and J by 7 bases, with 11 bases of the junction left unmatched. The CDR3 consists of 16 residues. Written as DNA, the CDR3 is TGTGCCAGCAGCTTCCGGACAGGCCAAGGTGGTGAAAAACTGTTTTTT. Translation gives CASSFRTGQGGEKLFF.

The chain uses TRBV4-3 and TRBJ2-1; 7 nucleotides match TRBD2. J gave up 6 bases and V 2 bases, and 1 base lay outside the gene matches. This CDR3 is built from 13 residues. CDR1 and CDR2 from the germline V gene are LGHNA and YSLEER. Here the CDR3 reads CASSQRGGNEQFF. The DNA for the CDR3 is TGCGCCAGCAGCCAACGCGGGGGCAATGAGCAGTTCTTC.

In DNA, the CDR3 is TGTGCCAGCGGGACCAGGGGTCAGCCCCAGCATTTT. Amino acid sequence: CASGTRGQPQHF. V gene TRBV27 combines with J gene TRBJ1-5; D might be TRBD1 (6 bases). CDR1 is MNHEY and CDR2 is SMNVEV in the germline V gene (reference sequence). V was shortened by 8 bases and J by 6 bases, with 11 bases between the two germline ends. The CDR3 runs 12 residues.

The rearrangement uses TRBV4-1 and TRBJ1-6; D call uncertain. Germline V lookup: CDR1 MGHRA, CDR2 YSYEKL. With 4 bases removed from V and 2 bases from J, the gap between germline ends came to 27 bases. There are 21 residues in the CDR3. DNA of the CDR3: TGCGCCAGCAGCCCGATCCGGCCTTTGGGGTTCACCTCCCCCTATAATTCACCCCTCCACTTT. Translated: CASSPIRPLGFTSPYNSPLHF.

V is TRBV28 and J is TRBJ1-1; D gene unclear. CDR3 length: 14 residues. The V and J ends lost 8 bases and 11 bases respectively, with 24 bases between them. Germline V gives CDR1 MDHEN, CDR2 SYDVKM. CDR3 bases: TGTGCCAGCTCCTCCGGGGAGGCAAGACTGAAGGCTTTCTTT. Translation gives CASSSGEARLKAFF.

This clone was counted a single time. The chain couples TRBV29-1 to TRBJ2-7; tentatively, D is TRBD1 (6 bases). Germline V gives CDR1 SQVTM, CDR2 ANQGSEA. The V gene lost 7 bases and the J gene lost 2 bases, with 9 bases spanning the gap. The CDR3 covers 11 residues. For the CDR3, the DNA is TGCAGCGCAGGGGAAACCTACGAGCAGTACTTC. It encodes CSAGETYEQYF.

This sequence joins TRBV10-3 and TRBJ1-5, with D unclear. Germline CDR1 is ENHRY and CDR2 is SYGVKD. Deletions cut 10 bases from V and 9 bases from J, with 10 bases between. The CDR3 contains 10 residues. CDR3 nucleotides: TGTGCCAAAATTAGGATGCCCCAGCATTTT. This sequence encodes CAKIRMPQHF.

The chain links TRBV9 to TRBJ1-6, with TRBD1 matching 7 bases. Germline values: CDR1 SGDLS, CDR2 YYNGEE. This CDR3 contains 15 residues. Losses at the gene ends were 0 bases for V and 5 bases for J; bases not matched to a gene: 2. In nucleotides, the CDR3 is TGTGCCAGCAGCGTAGGGGGACAGCATAATTCACCCCTCCACTTT. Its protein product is CASSVGGQHNSPLHF.

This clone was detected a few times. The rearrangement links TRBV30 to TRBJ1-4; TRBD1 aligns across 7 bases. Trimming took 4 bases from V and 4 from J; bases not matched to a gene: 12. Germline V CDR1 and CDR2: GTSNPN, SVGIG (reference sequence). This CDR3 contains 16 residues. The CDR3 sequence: CAWTDRGQDFNEKLFF. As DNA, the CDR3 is TGTGCCTGGACCGACCGAGGACAGGACTTTAATGAAAAACTGTTTTTT.

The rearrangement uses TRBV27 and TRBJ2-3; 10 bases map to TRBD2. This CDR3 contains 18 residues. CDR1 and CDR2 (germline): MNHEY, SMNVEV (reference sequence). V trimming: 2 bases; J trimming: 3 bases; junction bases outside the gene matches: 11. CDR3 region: CASSLSSGRPGDTDTQYF. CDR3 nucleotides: TGTGCCAGCAGTTTAAGTAGCGGGAGGCCGGGGGATACAGATACGCAGTATTTT.

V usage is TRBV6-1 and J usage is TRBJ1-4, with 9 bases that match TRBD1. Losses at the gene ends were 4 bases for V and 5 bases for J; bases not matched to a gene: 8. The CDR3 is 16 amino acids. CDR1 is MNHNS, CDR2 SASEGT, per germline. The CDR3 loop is CASSGRLGTGNEKLFF. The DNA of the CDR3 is TGTGCCAGCAGTGGTCGGCTCGGGACAGGGAATGAAAAACTGTTTTTT.

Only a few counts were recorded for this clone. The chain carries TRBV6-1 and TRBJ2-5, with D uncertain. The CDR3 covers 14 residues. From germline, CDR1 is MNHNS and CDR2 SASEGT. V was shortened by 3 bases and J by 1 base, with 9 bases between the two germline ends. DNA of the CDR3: TGTGCCAGCAGTGATGGACGGTCCCAAGAGACCCAGTACTTC. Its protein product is CASSDGRSQETQYF.

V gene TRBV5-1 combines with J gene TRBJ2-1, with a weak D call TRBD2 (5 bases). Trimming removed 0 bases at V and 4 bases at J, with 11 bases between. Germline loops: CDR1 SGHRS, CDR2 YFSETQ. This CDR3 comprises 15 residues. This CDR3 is CASSLAPGKYNEQFF. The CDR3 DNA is TGCGCCAGCAGCTTGGCCCCGGGAAAATACAATGAGCAGTTCTTC.

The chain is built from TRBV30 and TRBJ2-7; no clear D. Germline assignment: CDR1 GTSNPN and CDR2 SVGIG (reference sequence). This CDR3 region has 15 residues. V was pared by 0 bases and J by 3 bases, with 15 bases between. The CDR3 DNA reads TGTGCCTGGAGTGTAGGGCAGCCAGCGAACTACGAGCAGTACTTC. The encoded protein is CAWSVGQPANYEQYF.

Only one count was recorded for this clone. In DNA, the CDR3 is TGCGCCAGCAGTCACCCCCAAACGAGGGAGGAGAGGGGCAATCAGCCCCAGCATTTT. Translation: CASSHPQTREERGNQPQHF. The rearrangement uses TRBV23-1 and TRBJ1-5; D remains unclear. TRBV23-1 is designated an ORF whose function remains uncertain. V was cut by 3 bases and J by 2 bases, with 23 bases left in between. The CDR3 totals 19 residues.